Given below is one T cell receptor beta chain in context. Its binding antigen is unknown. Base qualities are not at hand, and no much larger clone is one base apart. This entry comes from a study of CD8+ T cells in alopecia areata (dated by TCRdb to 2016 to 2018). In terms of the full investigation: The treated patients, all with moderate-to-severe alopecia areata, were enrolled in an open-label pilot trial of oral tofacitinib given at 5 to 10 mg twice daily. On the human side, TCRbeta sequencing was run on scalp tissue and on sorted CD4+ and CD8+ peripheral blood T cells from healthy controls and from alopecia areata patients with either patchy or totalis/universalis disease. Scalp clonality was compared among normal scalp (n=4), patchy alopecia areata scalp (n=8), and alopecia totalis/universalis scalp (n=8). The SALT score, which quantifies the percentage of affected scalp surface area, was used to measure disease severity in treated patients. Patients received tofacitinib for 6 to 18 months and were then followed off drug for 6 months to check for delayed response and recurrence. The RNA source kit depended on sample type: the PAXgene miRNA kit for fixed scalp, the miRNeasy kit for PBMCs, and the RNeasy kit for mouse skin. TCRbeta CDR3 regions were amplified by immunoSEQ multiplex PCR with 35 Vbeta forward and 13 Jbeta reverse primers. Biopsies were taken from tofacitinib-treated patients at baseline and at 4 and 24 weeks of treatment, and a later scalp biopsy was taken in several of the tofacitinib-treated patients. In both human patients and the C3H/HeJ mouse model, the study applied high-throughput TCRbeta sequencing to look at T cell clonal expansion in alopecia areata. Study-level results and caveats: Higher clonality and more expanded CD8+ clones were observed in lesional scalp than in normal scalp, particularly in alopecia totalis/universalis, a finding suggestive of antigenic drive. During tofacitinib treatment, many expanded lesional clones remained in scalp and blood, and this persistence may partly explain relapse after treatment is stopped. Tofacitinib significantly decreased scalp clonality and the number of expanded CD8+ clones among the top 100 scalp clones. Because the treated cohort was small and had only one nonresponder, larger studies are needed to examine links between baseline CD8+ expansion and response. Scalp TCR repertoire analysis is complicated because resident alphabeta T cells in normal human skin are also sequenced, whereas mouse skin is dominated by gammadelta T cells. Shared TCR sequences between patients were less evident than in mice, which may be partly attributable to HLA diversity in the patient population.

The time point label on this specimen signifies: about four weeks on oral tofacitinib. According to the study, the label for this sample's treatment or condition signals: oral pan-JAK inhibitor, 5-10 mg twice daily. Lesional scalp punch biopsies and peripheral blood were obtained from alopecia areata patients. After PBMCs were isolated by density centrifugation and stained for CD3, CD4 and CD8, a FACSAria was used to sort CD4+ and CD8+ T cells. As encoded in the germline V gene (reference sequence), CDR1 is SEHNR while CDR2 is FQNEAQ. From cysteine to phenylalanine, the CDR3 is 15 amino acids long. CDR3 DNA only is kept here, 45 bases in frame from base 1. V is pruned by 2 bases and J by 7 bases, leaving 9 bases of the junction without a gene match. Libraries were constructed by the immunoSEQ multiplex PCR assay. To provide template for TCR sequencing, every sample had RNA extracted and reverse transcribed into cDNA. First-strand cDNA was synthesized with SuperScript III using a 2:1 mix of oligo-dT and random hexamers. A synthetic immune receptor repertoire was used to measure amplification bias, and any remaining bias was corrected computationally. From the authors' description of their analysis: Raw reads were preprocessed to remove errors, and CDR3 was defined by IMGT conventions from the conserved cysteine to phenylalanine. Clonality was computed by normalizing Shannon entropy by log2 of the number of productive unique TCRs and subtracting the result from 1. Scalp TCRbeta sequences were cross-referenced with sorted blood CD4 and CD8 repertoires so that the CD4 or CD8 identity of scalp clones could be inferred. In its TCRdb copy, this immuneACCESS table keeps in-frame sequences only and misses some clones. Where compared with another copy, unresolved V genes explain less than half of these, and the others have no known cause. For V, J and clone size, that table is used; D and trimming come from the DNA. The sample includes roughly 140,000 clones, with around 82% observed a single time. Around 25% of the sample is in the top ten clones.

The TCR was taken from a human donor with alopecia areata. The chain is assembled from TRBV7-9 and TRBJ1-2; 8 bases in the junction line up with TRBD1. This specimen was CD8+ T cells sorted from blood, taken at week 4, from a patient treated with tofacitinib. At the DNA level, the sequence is TGTGCCAGCAGCTTACCCGCGGACAGGGCGTTTGGCTACACCTTC. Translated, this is CASSLPADRAFGYTF.